This paragraph covers one T cell receptor (beta chain) sequence. Antigen: not known. Rearranged V-D-J TRB sequences were amplified with a mixed TRB-A/B primer pool. TCRdb itself ran the multiplex PCR reads through MiXCR, one entry per CDR3 protein. The sample contains 7,300 or so distinct CDR3 sequences, less than 45% of which appear only once. TCR beta rearrangements were amplified from peripheral blood genomic DNA. The data were obtained in a study of T cell repertoires in aging, cancer and after chemotherapy. In the study overall: Over several months to years, re-sampled healthy donor repertoires clearly shared clones. The whole study produced a dataset of roughly 8.6 million TCR reads.

The study's findings and limits: Untreated cancer patients had significantly lower blood TCR diversity than age-matched healthy donors.

V was pared by 5 bases and J by 2 bases, with 9 bases of the junction left unmatched. The CDR3 consists of 16 residues. The chain recombines TRBV12-3 or TRBV12-4 with TRBJ2-7, with 10 bases lining up with TRBD1. This TCR came from a human donor in good health. The sample was blood. The CDR3 protein is CASSVSPDRGTYEQYF. In nucleotides, the CDR3 is TGTGCCAGCAGTGTCTCGCCGGACAGGGGGACCTACGAGCAGTACTTC.